Below, one TCR beta chain is given with its context. This sample was included in a study of blood T cell repertoires in COVID-19. Study overall: COVID-19 samples from acute and convalescent phases originated in the United States, Italy and Spain. The analysed material was cDNA or gDNA that came from T cells, B-cell-depleted T cells, or PBMCs.

Trimming cost V 3 bases and J 1 base; bases outside gene matches: 4. The CDR3 totals 15 residues. Per the germline V gene, CDR1 is SGHRS and CDR2 is YFSETQ. Original data processing: Cell counts per sample came from amplifying reference gene primers. Assay used: immunoSEQ multiplex PCR; TCRdb lists only in-frame clones, some missing. The V and J calls and clone size were taken over from that table, and D and trimming were inferred from the DNA. The sample shows about 210,000 clones, roughly nine tenths of them seen only once. The rearrangement uses TRBV5-1 and TRBJ2-3, with 8 bases matching TRBD2. The receptor's source is a man aged 25-45 years with acute or convalescent COVID-19. Sequenced: peripheral blood. The CDR3 DNA reads as TGCGCCAGCAGCTCCAATAGCGGGGGCACAGATACGCAGTATTTT. This codes for CASSSNSGGTDTQYF.